The source of this T cell receptor (beta chain) is a study of regulatory T cells in long-lasting Graves disease. Study-wide points: Persistent Graves' cases showed lower TCR diversity than newly diagnosed cases.

Germline V gene data show CDR1 as SEHNR and CDR2 as FQNEAQ (reference sequence). V was clipped by 5 bases and J by 4 bases; unmatched bases: 6. The CDR3 contains 17 residues. This clonotype was seen repeatedly, ten times or more. What it binds is unknown. Time point: newly diagnosed GD, antithyroid drugs for less than 3 months. Preparation of the TCR library used RNA extracted from PBMCs. Libraries of TCR beta came from iRepertoire HTBI primers plus Arm-PCR of CDR3 regions. Each CDR3 protein is one row after TCRdb ran MiXCR on the multiplex PCR reads. The table has about 520,000 distinct CDR3 sequences, around 11% seen once. The same sample was also used in a study of T cells in Graves' hyperthyroidism and ophthalmopathy. From that study: The TCR CDR3 first-round RT-PCR relied on the HTBI primer set. Model-based prediction identified ophthalmopathy a median around 6.7 months prior to its onset.

V and J are TRBV7-9 and TRBJ2-2, with TRBD2 matching 14 bases. This specimen was peripheral blood mononuclear cells (PBMCs), taken at new diagnosis, from a patient treated with antithyroid drugs. This clonotype originated in a woman aged 25 to 39 with Graves disease. CDR3 bases: TGTGCCAGCAGCAATAGTGGGACTAGCGGGAGCACCGGGGAGCTGTTTTTT. As protein: CASSNSGTSGSTGELFF.